The 23 T cell receptor beta chains given below trace back to one sample, sequenced in a study of molecular identifiers for immune sequencing clone quantification listed by TCRdb under 2018. The library was obtained by PCR. Sequencing relied on an Illumina HiSeq 4000. Using fastp at Q25 and MiXCR, TCRdb reprocessed the public reads and kept productive beta chains. Rows are combined by CDR3 protein, so each entry shows the most common genes and DNA. In all, the sample holds about 300,000 distinct CDR3 sequences, and about 20% of those were seen once. The top ten hold roughly 0.8% of the sample. The sequencing input was naive CD8+ T cells from blood, with Jurkat cell RNA spiked in. Read against the paper, the sample's cell subset or site label means: FACS-sorted CD8+CD4-CCR7+CD45RA+ naive T cells. These receptors were collected from a human donor in good health. Some libraries in this study had Jurkat cell RNA spiked in.

This clonotype was counted at least ten times. This rearrangement joins TRBV27 to TRBJ2-7; 12 bases map to TRBD2. This CDR3 contains 15 residues. The V gene end was trimmed by 5 bases and the J gene end by 7 bases; junction bases not matched to a gene: 9. Germline V gene data show CDR1 as MNHEY and CDR2 as SMNVEV (reference sequence). The CDR3 bases are TGTGCCAGCAGTAATCGACTAGCGGGGGACCTTGAGCAGTACTTC. It codes for CASSNRLAGDLEQYF.

The V call is TRBV11-2, the J call TRBJ2-7, with 9 nucleotides matching TRBD2. V lost 3 bases and J lost 7; bases outside the gene matches: 7. This CDR3 spans 14 amino acids. Germline V gene data show CDR1 as SGHAT and CDR2 as FQNNGV. The chain's CDR3 is CASSFSSGSWEQYF. CDR3 coding DNA: TGTGCCAGCAGCTTTAGTAGCGGGAGCTGGGAGCAGTACTTC.

With respect to this clonotype: This may be a read error: a much more frequent sequence differs by one nucleotide. This chain links TRBV5-3 with TRBJ2-7; 9 bases map to TRBD1. TRBV5-3 is classed as an ORF, of uncertain function. The CDR3 contains 12 residues. The V and J ends lost 8 bases and 6 bases, in that order; junction bases with no gene match: 6. CDR3 nucleotide sequence: TGTGCCAGCGGCCAGACAGGGGGCGAGCAGTACTTC. It translates to CASGQTGGEQYF.

This clonotype was observed many times. CDR3 sequence reads: CASSQRQGLSTEAFF. CDR3 sequence (DNA): TGCGCCAGCAGCCAGCGACAGGGGTTGAGCACTGAAGCTTTCTTT. J is TRBJ1-1 and V is TRBV4-3; 8 nucleotides align to TRBD1. The CDR3 has 15 residues. The V segment lost 3 bases and the J segment 4 bases; nucleotides outside the gene matches: 7. CDR1 LGHNA and CDR2 YSLEER come from the germline V gene.

This clonotype occurred many times. V is TRBV29-1 and J is TRBJ2-3; D is ambiguous. V was trimmed by 6 bases and J by 7 bases, leaving 8 bases between them. Germline V gene sequence: CDR1 SQVTM, CDR2 ANQGSEA. The CDR3 is 10 amino acids. This CDR3 reads CSVQEYTQYF. The CDR3 DNA sequence: TGCAGCGTGCAGGAATATACGCAGTATTTT.

The chain carries TRBV20-1 and TRBJ2-3, with D maybe TRBD1 (5 bases). Looked up from germline, CDR1 is DFQATT and CDR2 is SNEGSKA (reference sequence). V was pared by 2 bases and J by 2 bases, with 11 bases between. This CDR3 region has 14 residues. The CDR3 loop is CSARIGVYTDTQYF. CDR3 DNA sequence: TGCAGTGCTAGAATAGGGGTATACACAGATACGCAGTATTTT.

V is TRBV6-6 and J is TRBJ2-5; weak D call: TRBD1 (6 bases). V lost 2 bases, J lost 0 bases, and 22 bases lay in between. This CDR3 is built from 19 residues. Germline assignment: CDR1 MNHNY and CDR2 SVGAGI (reference sequence). The CDR3 DNA is TGTGCCAGCAGTTACCCCATTGGCCCTGACAGGAGGTACCAAGAGACCCAGTACTTC. It yields the protein CASSYPIGPDRRYQETQYF.

This clonotype showed up just once. A much larger clone lies a single base off, so this may be a read error. The chain is built from TRBV5-6 and TRBJ1-5, with a tentative D call TRBD1 (6 bases). The germline gives CDR1 SGHDT, CDR2 YYEEEE. The CDR3 spans 14 residues. The ends were cut back, 6 bases at V and 7 bases at J, with 17 bases in the middle. The chain's CDR3 is CASTFGGRGQPQHF. CDR3 DNA: TGTGCCAGCACCTTCGGAGGCAGGGGCCAGCCCCAGCATTTT.

This clonotype was observed many times. This chain joins TRBV29-1 and TRBJ2-7, with D perhaps TRBD1 (6 bases). Per germline, CDR1 SQVTM and CDR2 ANQGSEA. With 6 bases removed from V and 0 bases from J, the gap between germline ends came to 15 bases. This CDR3 has 14 amino acids. The CDR3 sequence is CSVNPGQSSYEQYF. Here the CDR3 DNA reads TGCAGCGTGAACCCGGGACAAAGCTCCTACGAGCAGTACTTC.

At least ten counts were recorded for this clonotype. The rearrangement uses TRBV30 and TRBJ1-6; TRBD1 agrees at 7 bases. V lost 4 bases to trimming and J lost 8 bases; unmatched junction nucleotides: 8. Germline CDR1 and CDR2: GTSNPN and SVGIG (reference sequence). The length of the CDR3 is 14 residues. The CDR3 DNA sequence: TGTGCCTGGACCCTCCAGGGGGGATATTCACCCCTCCACTTT. Protein sequence: CAWTLQGGYSPLHF.

The chain carries TRBV11-3 and TRBJ2-3; 7 bases are shared with TRBD1. Per the germline V gene, CDR1 is SGHNT and CDR2 is YENEEA. V shed 5 bases, J shed 8 bases, and the junction held 10 bases outside the gene matches. This CDR3 has 14 amino acids. The CDR3 is CASSQRTGAGTQYF. In DNA form, the CDR3 reads TGTGCCAGCAGCCAACGGACAGGAGCAGGTACGCAGTATTTT. Looking up the rest from reference TRBV11-3 and TRBJ2-3 gives the full variable domain: EAGVVQSPRYKIIEKKQPVAFWCNPISGHNTLYWYLQNLGQGPELLIRYENEEAVDDSQLPKDRFSAERLKGVDSTLKIQPAELGDSAVYLCASSQRTGAGTQYFGPGTRLTVL.

The sample holds many counts of this clonotype. CDR3 sequence: CASRVGGSSYNEQFF. The CDR3 region has the DNA TGTGCCAGTAGAGTTGGGGGAAGCTCCTACAATGAGCAGTTCTTC. This chain uses TRBV19 with TRBJ2-1; D possibly matches TRBD1 or TRBD2 (5 bases each). The V and J ends lost 6 bases and 0 bases respectively, with 12 bases between them. From germline, CDR1 is LNHDA and CDR2 SQIVND (reference sequence). This CDR3 is built from 15 residues.

This clonotype was counted ten times or more. The chain couples TRBV29-1 to TRBJ2-2; D unresolved. This CDR3 is built from 13 residues. Between the trimmed V and J ends, which lost 3 bases and 4 bases, there was a span of 9 bases. Germline CDR1 reads SQVTM; CDR2 reads ANQGSEA. The CDR3, as DNA: TGCAGCGTTGAGAAGGGCGGCACCGGGGAGCTGTTTTTT. It translates to CSVEKGGTGELFF.

This clonotype was counted ten times or more. This chain connects TRBV19 to TRBJ1-5; 7 bases are shared with TRBD1. CDR3 size: 13 residues. Germline CDR1 is LNHDA and CDR2 is SQIVND (reference sequence). With V trimmed by 10 bases and J by 4 bases, 7 bases remained unmatched. For the CDR3, the DNA is TGTGCCACGAATGCAGGGGGGAATCAGCCCCAGCATTTT. Translated, it gives CATNAGGNQPQHF.

There are many counts of this clonotype. The rearrangement links TRBV4-3 to TRBJ2-4; unclear D gene. Trimming shortened V by 8 bases and J by 0 bases, and 8 bases separated the two germline ends. This CDR3 has 13 residues. Germline values: CDR1 LGHNA, CDR2 YSLEER. Here the CDR3 DNA reads TGCGCCAGCCAGCCTTTAGCCAAAAACATTCAGTACTTC. Translating gives CASQPLAKNIQYF.

This clonotype appeared a few times. The V call is TRBV6-2 or TRBV6-3, the J call TRBJ1-1, with D unclear. The CDR3 length is 13 residues. From germline, CDR1 is MNHEY and CDR2 SVGEGT. V gave up 5 bases and J gave up 8 bases, with 15 bases separating them. The CDR3 here is CASSTEVLREAFF. DNA of the CDR3: TGTGCCAGCAGTACCGAAGTTCTGAGGGAAGCTTTCTTT.

Ten or more counts support this clonotype. The chain links TRBV7-2 to TRBJ2-7, with a weak D call TRBD1 (7 bases). The CDR3 is 13 amino acids. Germline CDR1 SGHTA, CDR2 FQGNSA. Trimming took off 5 bases at V and 6 bases at J, with 14 bases between the two ends. The CDR3 here is CASSPHRGGEQYF. The CDR3 DNA sequence: TGTGCCAGCAGCCCACACAGGGGAGGCGAGCAGTACTTC.

Worth noting for this clonotype: Just one base apart from a much larger clone, this may be a read error. This chain uses TRBV20-1 with TRBJ2-3, with D unresolved. The CDR3 is 15 amino acids. Germline V lookup: CDR1 DFQATT, CDR2 SNEGSKA (reference sequence). The CDR3 region has the DNA TGCAGTGCTAGAGGGGCCGGTAGCTCCACAGATGCGCAGTATTTT. Its protein is CSARGAGSSTDAQYF.

This clonotype was observed at least ten times. This sequence joins TRBV6-5 and TRBJ2-7; weak D call: TRBD1 (5 bases). Trimming removed 3 bases at V and 6 bases at J, with 12 bases between. The germline V gene encodes CDR1 MNHEY and CDR2 SVGAGI. This CDR3 region has 13 residues. The CDR3 loop reads CASSYSYGAEQYF. The CDR3 DNA is TGTGCCAGCAGTTATAGTTATGGGGCCGAGCAGTACTTC.

V and J are TRBV19 and TRBJ2-7; a weak D match, TRBD1 (6 bases). With 3 bases removed from V and 3 bases from J, the gap between germline ends came to 12 bases. This CDR3 comprises 14 residues. Germline CDR1 and CDR2: LNHDA and SQIVND (reference sequence). CDR3 sequence reads: CASSMSARGYEQYF. The DNA of the CDR3 is TGTGCCAGTAGTATGAGCGCCAGGGGCTACGAGCAGTACTTC.

This clonotype was recorded many times. This chain links TRBV28 with TRBJ2-2, with 7 bases that match TRBD1. V lost 6 bases and J lost 1; bases outside the gene matches: 5. The CDR3 contains 15 residues. Germline V gene data show CDR1 as MDHEN and CDR2 as SYDVKM. The CDR3 DNA reads as TGTGCCAGCAGCACAGACAGGGTGAACACCGGGGAGCTGTTTTTT. Protein sequence: CASSTDRVNTGELFF.

The V call is TRBV12-5, the J call TRBJ1-4, with a tentative D call TRBD1 (6 bases). The germline CDR1 and CDR2 sequences are LGHNT and FRNRAP. V was pared by 0 bases and J by 7 bases, with 24 bases between. The CDR3 covers 19 residues. The CDR3 protein is CASGLVQGTGLEWGEKLFF. In DNA form, the CDR3 reads TGTGCTAGTGGTTTGGTACAGGGAACAGGGCTTGAATGGGGTGAAAAACTGTTTTTT.

This clonotype occurred many times. The J gene is TRBJ2-4, the V gene TRBV7-9; D possibly matches TRBD1 or TRBD2 (6 bases each). Germline V gene data show CDR1 as SEHNR and CDR2 as FQNEAQ (reference sequence). The CDR3 is 17 residues long. Trimming removed 3 bases at V and 5 bases at J, with 20 bases between. The CDR3 DNA reads as TGTGCCAGCAGCTTCCCCATGGGCACGAGGGGGGAAAACATTCAGTACTTC. This translates into CASSFPMGTRGENIQYF. The full variable domain, completed using reference TRBV7-9 and TRBJ2-4, is DTGVSQNPRHKITKRGQNVTFRCDPISEHNRLYWYRQTLGQGPEFLTYFQNEAQLEKSRLLSDRFSAERPKGSFSTLEIQRTEQGDSAMYLCASSFPMGTRGENIQYFGAGTRLSVL.